The 29 T cell receptor beta chains given below trace back to one sample, sequenced in a study of blood T cell repertoires in COVID-19. TCRdb's copy holds only in-frame clones and misses some; the assay was immunoSEQ multiplex PCR. The sample shows 110,000 to 150,000 clones, roughly 79% of them seen only once. Sequences were obtained from peripheral blood. Source of these receptors: a woman aged 60-75 years with acute or convalescent COVID-19.

V is TRBV2 and J is TRBJ2-3, with 9 positions matching TRBD2. CDR1 SNHLY and CDR2 FYNNEI come from the germline V gene. With V trimmed by 6 bases and J by 2 bases, 3 bases remained unmatched. The CDR3 has 14 amino acids. CDR3 in amino acids: CASSRTSVTDTQYF. The CDR3, as DNA: TGTGCCAGCAGCAGGACTAGCGTCACAGATACGCAGTATTTT.

The V and J genes are TRBV5-1 and TRBJ2-3, with D perhaps matching TRBD2 (5 bases). The V and J ends lost 4 bases and 5 bases respectively, with 20 bases between them. This CDR3 is 16 amino acids long. CDR1 and CDR2 from the germline V gene are SGHRS and YFSETQ. The CDR3 bases are TGCGCCAGCAGCCCGGAAACGGGTCCCGGAGGAGATACGCAGTATTTT. Its protein is CASSPETGPGGDTQYF.

The CDR3 region is CASSPTLDFRYEQYF. The CDR3 region has the DNA TGTGCCAGCAGCCCGACGCTAGATTTTCGCTACGAGCAGTACTTC. This sequence joins TRBV4-2 and TRBJ2-7; D remains unclear. CDR1 and CDR2 from the germline V gene are LGHNA and YNFKEQ. The CDR3 spans 15 residues. Between the trimmed V and J ends, which lost 4 bases and 3 bases, there was a span of 16 bases.

This clone was detected only a few times. V gene TRBV4-2 combines with J gene TRBJ2-3; no reliable D call. The CDR3 is 15 residues long. The germline gives CDR1 LGHNA, CDR2 YNFKEQ. V dropped 4 bases and J dropped 2 bases, with 13 bases sitting between them. The CDR3 spells CASSPPGGNTDTQYF. CDR3 sequence (DNA): TGTGCCAGCAGCCCTCCTGGCGGCAACACAGATACGCAGTATTTT.

V usage is TRBV6-2 or TRBV6-3 and J usage is TRBJ2-7; tentative D call: TRBD2 (5 bases). V was trimmed by 6 bases and J by 4 bases, leaving 13 bases between them. The CDR3 is 13 residues long. Germline V gene lookup returns CDR1 MNHEY and CDR2 SVGEGT. The CDR3 DNA sequence: TGTGCCAGCAGCCTCCCCGGACTGTACGAGCAGTACTTC. Its protein product is CASSLPGLYEQYF.

This rearrangement joins TRBV28 to TRBJ1-1; no clear D. Germline V gene sequence: CDR1 MDHEN, CDR2 SYDVKM. The CDR3 spans 13 residues. V was trimmed by 7 bases and J by 8 bases, leaving 17 bases between them. The CDR3 DNA reads as TGTGCCAGCACCCAGCTACCTCGGGAAGAAGCTTTCTTT. Translating gives CASTQLPREEAFF.

V gene TRBV6-5 combines with J gene TRBJ2-1; no clear D gene. The germline V gene encodes CDR1 MNHEY and CDR2 SVGAGI. The CDR3 spans 11 residues. V lost 7 bases and J 7 bases, leaving 8 bases between the germline ends. The CDR3 DNA follows: TGTGCCAGCACCCGGGTGAATGAGCAGTTCTTC. Translation gives CASTRVNEQFF.

The V and J genes are TRBV7-8 and TRBJ1-2; D is undetermined. The CDR3 runs to 12 residues. CDR1 and CDR2 from the germline V gene are SGHVS and FQNEAQ. V gave up 5 bases and J gave up 13 bases, with 17 bases separating them. CDR3 in amino acids: CASSAHGREPTF. The CDR3 nucleotides are TGTGCCAGCAGCGCGCATGGTAGGGAGCCCACCTTC.

This chain links TRBV7-9 with TRBJ2-1; 10 bases are a match to TRBD2. V lost 2 bases to trimming and J lost 5 bases; unmatched junction nucleotides: 9. This CDR3 region has 17 residues. Germline V gives CDR1 SEHNR, CDR2 FQNEAQ (reference sequence). Here the CDR3 DNA reads TGTGCCAGCAGCTTAATGAGGGGGCTAGCGGGAGACAATGAGCAGTTCTTC. Its protein product is CASSLMRGLAGDNEQFF.

In this sample, this clone turned up a few times. Written as DNA, the CDR3 is TGTGCCAGCAGCTTTAAGATTGTATGGGGCGGAGATACGCAGTATTTT. Translated: CASSFKIVWGGDTQYF. The chain is built from TRBV5-8 and TRBJ2-3; tentative D call: TRBD1 (5 bases). CDR3 length: 16 residues. CDR1 is SGHTS, CDR2 YDEGEE, per germline. V lost 2 bases and J 5 bases, leaving 18 bases between the germline ends. Supplemented by reference TRBV5-8 and TRBJ2-3, the full variable domain reads EAGVTQSPTHLIKTRGQQATLRCSPISGHTSVYWYQQALGLGLQFLLWYDEGEERNRGNFPPRFSGRQFPNYSSELNVNALELEDSALYLCASSFKIVWGGDTQYFGPGTRLTVL.

The chain combines TRBV30 with TRBJ2-7, with a weak D call TRBD1 (6 bases). Trimming pared 5 bases from V and 6 bases from J, leaving 23 bases between. Germline CDR1 and CDR2: GTSNPN and SVGIG (reference sequence). The length of the CDR3 is 15 residues. The CDR3 protein is CAWENTGWGQGEQYF. CDR3 sequence (DNA): TGTGCCTGGGAGAATACAGGTTGGGGGCAAGGCGAGCAGTACTTC.

The chain recombines TRBV12-3 or TRBV12-4 with TRBJ2-3; no clear D gene. The V gene lost 2 bases and the J gene lost 3 bases, with 6 bases spanning the gap. This CDR3 comprises 13 residues. CDR3 loop: CASSLSQTDTQYF. CDR3 sequence (DNA): TGTGCCAGCAGTTTATCCCAAACAGATACGCAGTATTTT.

This clone occurred once. This chain links TRBV5-6 with TRBJ1-5, with D unresolved. V dropped 2 bases and J dropped 8 bases, with 8 bases sitting between them. This CDR3 region has 12 residues. Germline assignment: CDR1 SGHDT and CDR2 YYEEEE. CDR3 coding DNA: TGTGCCAGCAGCTTATATAACAAGCCCCAGCATTTT. Protein: CASSLYNKPQHF.

The rearrangement joins TRBV9 to TRBJ1-2, with TRBD1 matching 8 bases. Germline V gene lookup returns CDR1 SGDLS and CDR2 YYNGEE. This CDR3 has 17 amino acids. V trimming: 1 base; J trimming: 7 bases; junction bases outside the gene matches: 15. The CDR3, as DNA: TGTGCCAGCAGCGTACTCGGAAAAGGACAGGGCGAACTTGGCTACACCTTC. It codes for CASSVLGKGQGELGYTF.

This chain connects TRBV5-1 to TRBJ2-7; 9 bases agree with TRBD1. The CDR3 contains 14 residues. V was pared by 4 bases and J by 3 bases, with 5 bases of the junction left unmatched. The germline gives CDR1 SGHRS, CDR2 YFSETQ. The CDR3 DNA follows: TGCGCCAGCAGCGCCGGACAGGGGCACTACGAGCAGTACTTC. Its protein product is CASSAGQGHYEQYF. Full variable domain (missing parts from reference TRBV5-1 and TRBJ2-7): KAGVTQTPRYLIKTRGQQVTLSCSPISGHRSVSWYQQTPGQGLQFLFEYFSETQRNKGNFPGRFSGRQFSNSRSEMNVSTLELGDSALYLCASSAGQGHYEQYFGPGTRLTVT.

This clone was recorded once. This chain uses TRBV28 with TRBJ2-7; D is perhaps TRBD1 (6 bases). CDR3 size: 13 residues. V lost 6 bases to trimming and J lost 0 bases, with 9 bases between them. The germline V gene has CDR1 MDHEN and CDR2 SYDVKM. CDR3: CASRRTVSYEQYF. In DNA, the CDR3 is TGTGCCAGCAGAAGGACAGTCTCCTACGAGCAGTACTTC.

The rearrangement uses TRBV7-6 and TRBJ2-3; 14 bases fit TRBD2. This CDR3 spans 16 amino acids. The germline CDR1 and CDR2 sequences are SGHVS and FNYEAQ. The trim removed 11 bases at V and 3 bases at J, leaving 10 bases unmatched. CDR3 residues: CASSGLAGVFTDTQYF. CDR3 in DNA: TGTGCCTCCTCGGGACTAGCGGGAGTTTTTACAGATACGCAGTATTTT.

The gene calls are TRBV12-5 and TRBJ2-1, with 13 bases matching TRBD2. Germline assignment: CDR1 LGHNT and CDR2 FRNRAP. The ends lost 3 bases at V and 9 bases at J; junction bases unmatched: 5. This CDR3 has 15 amino acids. The CDR3, as DNA: TGTGCTAGTGGTTTAGGACTAGCGGGAGTACCTGAGCAGTTCTTC. Translation: CASGLGLAGVPEQFF.

This clone appeared a single time. The chain uses TRBV5-6 and TRBJ2-7, with 11 bases lining up with TRBD2. The CDR3 extends over 17 amino acids. CDR1 SGHDT and CDR2 YYEEEE come from the germline V gene. V shed 1 base and J 3 bases; nucleotides not matched to a gene: 9. The CDR3 loop is CASSLSLAGAGFYEQYF. CDR3 in DNA: TGTGCCAGCAGCTTGTCACTAGCGGGAGCTGGATTCTACGAGCAGTACTTC. Full variable domain (outside the CDR3, taken from reference TRBV5-6 and TRBJ2-7): DAGVTQSPTHLIKTRGQQVTLRCSPKSGHDTVSWYQQALGQGPQFIFQYYEEEERQRGNFPDRFSGHQFPNYSSELNVNALLLGDSALYLCASSLSLAGAGFYEQYFGPGTRLTVT.

The V call is TRBV6-1, the J call TRBJ2-2, with 10 bases fitting TRBD2. V lost 2 bases, J lost 0 bases, and 9 bases stayed unmatched. Germline V gives CDR1 MNHNS, CDR2 SASEGT. The CDR3 spans 19 residues. The CDR3 DNA follows: TGTGCCAGCAGTGAATGGGCTAGCGGGAGATCCCCGAACACCGGGGAGCTGTTTTTT. Amino acid sequence: CASSEWASGRSPNTGELFF.

This clone was picked up a small number of times. The chain carries TRBV9 and TRBJ2-5; TRBD2 matches at 9 bases. The V and J ends lost 2 bases and 5 bases, in that order; junction bases with no gene match: 10. CDR3 length: 16 amino acids. The germline V gene encodes CDR1 SGDLS and CDR2 YYNGEE. The CDR3 loop is CASSVTSGPPPETQYF. As DNA, the CDR3 is TGTGCCAGCAGCGTCACTAGCGGGCCGCCGCCGGAGACCCAGTACTTC.

Only one count was recorded for this clone. The chain is built from TRBV7-9 and TRBJ2-7, with TRBD1 matching 8 bases. The germline CDR1 and CDR2 sequences are SEHNR and FQNEAQ (reference sequence). Unmatched junction bases numbered 7, after V lost 6 bases and J lost 0 bases. The CDR3 runs 15 residues. CDR3 DNA: TGTGCCAGCAGGGACAGGGACAGCGACTCCTACGAGCAGTACTTC. It is translated as CASRDRDSDSYEQYF. Using reference TRBV7-9 and TRBJ2-7 for the parts outside the CDR3, the full variable domain is DTGVSQNPRHKITKRGQNVTFRCDPISEHNRLYWYRQTLGQGPEFLTYFQNEAQLEKSRLLSDRFSAERPKGSFSTLEIQRTEQGDSAMYLCASRDRDSDSYEQYFGPGTRLTVT.

The gene calls are TRBV28 and TRBJ2-1, with 13 bases matching TRBD2. Germline CDR1 and CDR2: MDHEN and SYDVKM. The CDR3 is made up of 15 amino acids. V shed 7 bases and J 5 bases; nucleotides not matched to a gene: 5. The CDR3 sequence: CASNEGLAGNNEQFF. The DNA of the CDR3 is TGTGCCAGCAATGAGGGACTAGCGGGAAACAATGAGCAGTTCTTC.

This chain joins TRBV19 and TRBJ1-6, with a possible D match to TRBD1 (5 bases). The V and J ends lost 6 bases and 8 bases respectively, with 14 bases between them. Germline V gene data show CDR1 as LNHDA and CDR2 as SQIVND (reference sequence). The length of the CDR3 is 14 residues. CDR3 in DNA: TGTGCCAGTAGAATCTCAGGAGGGGATTCACCCCTCCACTTT. This translates into CASRISGGDSPLHF.

The V call is TRBV7-7, the J call TRBJ2-3; 12 nucleotides line up with TRBD2. Per the germline V gene, CDR1 is SSHAT and CDR2 is FNYEAQ (reference sequence). There are 16 residues in the CDR3. V lost 2 bases and J lost 5; bases outside the gene matches: 5. CDR3 nucleotide sequence: TGTGCCAGCAGCTTACTAGCGGGAGGGCCGTTAGATACGCAGTATTTT. This encodes CASSLLAGGPLDTQYF.

This clone turned up a few times. The chain couples TRBV10-2 to TRBJ2-5, with 9 bases matching TRBD2. The germline CDR1 and CDR2 sequences are WSHSY and SAAADI. J gave up 2 bases and V 8 bases, and 6 bases lay outside the gene matches. The CDR3 contains 14 residues. CDR3 residues: CASGPAGGQETQYF. The DNA for the CDR3 is TGCGCCAGCGGTCCAGCGGGAGGACAAGAGACCCAGTACTTC.

The chain uses TRBV10-3 and TRBJ1-2; D perhaps matches TRBD1 (6 bases). The CDR3 is 14 residues long. The V end lost 4 bases, the J end lost 4 bases, and 13 bases lay between the germline ends. Germline CDR1 reads ENHRY; CDR2 reads SYGVKD. The chain's CDR3 is CAISASTGSYGYTF. DNA for the CDR3: TGTGCCATCAGTGCATCAACAGGGAGCTATGGCTACACCTTC.

V is TRBV2 and J is TRBJ1-1, with a weak D call TRBD1 (5 bases). CDR1 SNHLY and CDR2 FYNNEI come from the germline V gene. This CDR3 is built from 13 residues. Between the trimmed V and J ends, which lost 5 bases and 1 base, there was a span of 8 bases. The CDR3 region has the DNA TGTGCCAGCAGTTACACAGGGAACACTGAAGCTTTCTTT. Its protein product is CASSYTGNTEAFF.

The CDR3 DNA follows: TGTGCCAGCAGTTTAACGGGGGGAGATAGCAATCAGCCCCAGCATTTT. It codes for CASSLTGGDSNQPQHF. The V gene is TRBV6-5, the J gene TRBJ1-5, with a weak D call TRBD1 (5 bases). The CDR3 consists of 16 residues. Germline-derived CDR1 and CDR2 are MNHEY and SVGAGI. The V end lost 4 bases, the J end lost 0 bases, and 13 bases lay between the germline ends.